The clone carrying this TCR beta chain was seen a single time. Its antigen is unidentified. This record belongs to a study of cytomegalovirus exposure and HLA in healthy donors. Turning to the study itself: Most donors, 70% to 85% of over 350 genotyped, fell in the Caucasian-associated ancestry cluster.

The PCR employed 60 Vbeta primers together with 13 Jbeta primers. The assay was immunoSEQ multiplex PCR, and TCRdb's table has in-frame clones only and misses some. The sample consists of 90,000 to 100,000 clones, roughly four fifths of them appearing once. Study conclusions and caveats: Rare TCR sequences predominated, though certain public TCRs were found in many donors. Later analysis found that TCR beta chains associated with HLA were more clonally expanded than other, equally common chains.

CDR1 is GTSNPN, CDR2 SVGIG, per germline (reference sequence). The CDR3 extends over 14 amino acids. The sample taken for sequencing was PBMCs. The gene calls are TRBV30 and TRBJ2-5; no clear D gene. The end of the DNA is better explained by TRBJ2-7, so the J call may be wrong. The clonotype was recovered from a woman aged 60-75 years in good health and CMV-seropositive. The CDR3 nucleotides are TGTGCCTGGAGTGTAGTTAGGCGGTCCCACGAGCAGTACTTC. This codes for CAWSVVRRSHEQYF.